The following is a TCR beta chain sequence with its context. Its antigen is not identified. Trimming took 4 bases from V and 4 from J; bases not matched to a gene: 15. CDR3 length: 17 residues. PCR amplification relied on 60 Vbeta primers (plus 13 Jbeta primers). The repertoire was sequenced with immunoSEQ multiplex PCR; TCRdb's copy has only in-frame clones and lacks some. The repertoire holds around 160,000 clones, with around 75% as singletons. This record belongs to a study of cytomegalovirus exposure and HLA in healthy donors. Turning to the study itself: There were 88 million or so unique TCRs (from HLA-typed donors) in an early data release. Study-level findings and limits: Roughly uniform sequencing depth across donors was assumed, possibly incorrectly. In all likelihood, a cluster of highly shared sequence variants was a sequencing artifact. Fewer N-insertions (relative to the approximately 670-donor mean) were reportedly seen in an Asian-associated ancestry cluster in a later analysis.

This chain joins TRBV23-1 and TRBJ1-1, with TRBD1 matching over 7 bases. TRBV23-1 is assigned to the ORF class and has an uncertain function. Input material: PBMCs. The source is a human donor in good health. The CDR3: CASSRGHGGQASTEAFF. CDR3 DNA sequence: TGCGCCAGCAGTCGAGGACATGGCGGACAGGCGAGCACTGAAGCTTTCTTT.